Detailed here is one T cell receptor beta chain. The sample belongs to a study of blood T cell repertoires in COVID-19. Whole-study context: T cells, B-cell-depleted T cells, or PBMCs provided the cDNA or gDNA that served as material.

The protocol was immunoSEQ multiplex PCR, while the TCRdb copy is restricted to in-frame clones and leaves out a portion. The sample lists about 36,000 clones, nearly 90% occurring once. Trimming removed 6 bases from V and 7 bases from J, with 9 bases in between. Germline-derived CDR1 and CDR2 are DFQATT and SNEGSKA (reference sequence). The CDR3 is made up of 10 amino acids. Sequenced: peripheral blood. The chain links TRBV20-1 to TRBJ1-2; D not resolved. The TCR originated in a man aged 60 to 69 with active or convalescent COVID-19. The CDR3 coding sequence is TGCAGTGCCCCTCTACGTGGCTACACCTTC. The encoded protein is CSAPLRGYTF.